The sequence of this T cell receptor (beta chain) was determined in a study of molecular identifiers for immune sequencing clone quantification (dated by TCRdb to between 2017 and 2018). About the full investigation: In a replicate experiment, RNA from around 20,000 or 100,000 naive CD8 T cells was split into five aliquots, four of which were sequenced. The study was a methods study using CD8 T cells to benchmark molecular-identifier clustering-based TCR repertoire sequencing (MIDCIRS) and TCR RNA copy counting. What the authors observed across the whole study: Highly expanded clone sizes could be underestimated because identical TCR molecules may share a barcode. Naive libraries contained spiked-in Jurkat TCR RNA (approximately nine copies' worth), which is not part of the donor repertoire. When barcode sub-clustering was left out, chimeric consensus sequences inflated TCR diversity, with chimeras reaching as high as 47%. In CMV-specific effector cells, clones with more than 20 RNA copies accounted for over 99% of molecules, whereas in naive cells such clones accounted for under 1%. Modeling estimated approximately 3 recovered TCR RNA copies per cell, compared with about ten by digital PCR, which implies roughly 29% capture efficiency. Spiked-in Jurkat TCR RNA equal to a single cell's worth was reported to be detectable even within one million naive CD8 T cells.

Preparation of the library involved PCR. TCRdb lists the instrument as NextSeq 500. Bulk TCR libraries were made following a previously described method, with the TCR primers given in Table S5. Purification of total RNA was performed with the Qiagen AllPrep DNA/RNA kit. Before any analysis, reads coming from multiple sequencing runs of the same library were combined into one pool. The original pipeline was this. Reads were retained only if an exact TCR constant sequence was present, and the retained reads were trimmed to 150 nt and grouped according to their 12-nt molecular barcodes. Reads inside each barcode group were sub-clustered using a 15% Levenshtein threshold, and a quality-weighted consensus sequence was constructed for each RNA molecule. Non-functional sequences were excluded, and lower-count sequences lying one edit away from another sequence were also excluded. Barcode sub-clusters with fewer than 20% of the maximum read count were removed, based on fitting two negative binomial distributions. Through fastp at Q25 and MiXCR, TCRdb rebuilt clones from the public reads, retaining in-frame beta chains. Rows merge per CDR3 protein into single entries with the most common DNA and genes. The V and J calls reflect TCRdb's pipeline rather than the authors' work. The sample has about 630,000 distinct CDR3 sequences on record, approximately 24% of them singletons. Clones ranked in the top ten supply 0.78% of the sample.

V loses 3 bases at its end and J loses 5 bases; junction bases beyond the gene matches: 8. CDR1 and CDR2 are drawn from the germline V gene: SQVTM, ANQGSEA. The CDR3 measures 15 amino acids from cysteine to phenylalanine. The kept DNA is CDR3 alone, 45 bases in frame from the first base. Libraries of naive CD8 T cells were generated from roughly 21,000 to 960,000 sorted cells, with 10%, 30% or 50% of the purified RNA used. Naive CD8 T cells were FACS-sorted as CD8+CD4-CCR7+CD45RA+ on a BD FACSAria II into RLT Plus buffer. To test detection sensitivity, Jurkat RNA equal to ten TCR copies was added to samples of about 17,000-1,100,000 naive CD8 T cells. CD8 T cells were enriched with RosetteSep CD8+ T Cell Enrichment Cocktail and Ficoll-Paque, followed by ACK red cell lysis. This clonotype was detected many times. Its target antigen remains unknown. No much larger clone is present one base from it, and per-base qualities are unavailable.

The TCR sequence derives from a human donor in good health. Some libraries in this study had Jurkat cell RNA spiked in. The sequence is built from TRBV29-1 and TRBJ2-3, with TRBD2 matching 10 junction bases. Specimen: naive CD8+ T cells from blood, with Jurkat cell RNA spiked in. The meaning of the sample's cell subset or site label: FACS-sorted CD8+CD4-CCR7+CD45RA+ naive T cells. The encoded CDR3 is CSVEGSGRAGDTQYF. Here is the DNA: TGCAGCGTTGAGGGGAGCGGGAGGGCAGGAGATACGCAGTATTTT.